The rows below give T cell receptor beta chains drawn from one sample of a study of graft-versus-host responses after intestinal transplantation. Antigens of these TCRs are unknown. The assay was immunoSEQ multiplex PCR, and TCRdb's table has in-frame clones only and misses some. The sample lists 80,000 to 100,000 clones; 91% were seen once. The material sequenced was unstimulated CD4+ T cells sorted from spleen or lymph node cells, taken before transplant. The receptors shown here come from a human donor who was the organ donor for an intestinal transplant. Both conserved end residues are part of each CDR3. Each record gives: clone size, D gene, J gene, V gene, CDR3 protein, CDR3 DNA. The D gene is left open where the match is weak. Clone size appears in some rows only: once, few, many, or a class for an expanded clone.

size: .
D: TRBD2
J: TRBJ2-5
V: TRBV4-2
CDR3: CASSQMSVRGGQETQYF
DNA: TGTGCCAGCAGCCAAATGTCCGTTCGGGGGGGACAAGAGACCCAGTACTTC

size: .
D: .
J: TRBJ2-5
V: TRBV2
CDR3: CASVPQTFQETQYF
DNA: TGTGCCAGCGTGCCCCAGACATTCCAAGAGACCCAGTACTTC

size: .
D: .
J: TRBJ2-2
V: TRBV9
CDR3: CASSVAQGGNTGELFF
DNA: TGTGCCAGCAGCGTAGCTCAGGGGGGGAACACCGGGGAGCTGTTTTTT

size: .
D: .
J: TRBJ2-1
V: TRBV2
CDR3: CASTPGLSYNEQFF
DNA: TGTGCCAGCACCCCAGGCCTCTCCTACAATGAGCAGTTCTTC

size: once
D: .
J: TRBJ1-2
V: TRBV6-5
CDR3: CASSGGTNYGYTF
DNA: TGTGCCAGCAGTGGGGGCACCAACTATGGCTACACCTTC

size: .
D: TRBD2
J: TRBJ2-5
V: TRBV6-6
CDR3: CASSHPAGKGETQYF
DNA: TGTGCCAGCAGTCACCCAGCGGGGAAGGGGGAGACCCAGTACTTC

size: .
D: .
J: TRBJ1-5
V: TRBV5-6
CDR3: CASSLVQDQPQHF
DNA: TGTGCCAGCAGCTTGGTGCAGGATCAGCCCCAGCATTTT

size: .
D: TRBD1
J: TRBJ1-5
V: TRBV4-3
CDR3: CASSQVASGQGGQPQHF
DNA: TGCGCCAGCAGCCAAGTTGCCTCCGGACAGGGCGGTCAGCCCCAGCATTTT

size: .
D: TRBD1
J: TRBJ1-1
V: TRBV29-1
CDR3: CSAQGKGNTEAFF
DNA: TGCAGCGCACAGGGGAAGGGGAACACTGAAGCTTTCTTT

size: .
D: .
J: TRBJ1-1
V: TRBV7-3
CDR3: CASSLTSSNTEAFF
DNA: TGTGCCAGCAGCTTAACATCTTCGAACACTGAAGCTTTCTTT

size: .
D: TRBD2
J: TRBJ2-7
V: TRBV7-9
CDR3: CASSSTPGTSGGLYEQYF
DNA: TGTGCCAGCAGCTCGACGCCCGGGACTAGCGGGGGTTTGTACGAGCAGTACTTC

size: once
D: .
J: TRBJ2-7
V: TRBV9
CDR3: CASSGDNSYEQYF
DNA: TGTGCCAGCAGCGGCGACAACTCCTACGAGCAGTACTTC

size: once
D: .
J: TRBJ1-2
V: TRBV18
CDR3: CASSPESGGPLRANYGYTF
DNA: TGTGCCAGCTCACCAGAATCTGGAGGGCCCCTACGAGCTAACTATGGCTACACCTTC

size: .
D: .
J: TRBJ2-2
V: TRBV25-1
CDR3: CASSESPGELFF
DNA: TGTGCCAGCAGTGAATCTCCCGGGGAGCTGTTTTTT

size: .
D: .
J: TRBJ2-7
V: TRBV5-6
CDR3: CASSNRRTTYEQYF
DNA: TGTGCCAGCAGCAACCGACGTACTACCTACGAGCAGTACTTC

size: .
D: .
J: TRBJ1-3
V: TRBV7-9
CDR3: CASSSLGRAGNTIYF
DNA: TGTGCCAGCAGCTCCCTCGGGAGGGCTGGAAACACCATATATTTT

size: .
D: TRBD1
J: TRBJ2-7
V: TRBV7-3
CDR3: CASSPSGTGFYEQYF
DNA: TGTGCCAGCAGCCCCTCCGGGACAGGGTTTTACGAGCAGTACTTC

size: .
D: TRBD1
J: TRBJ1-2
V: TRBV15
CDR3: CATSRDLGQGGVGYTF
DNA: TGTGCCACCAGCAGAGACCTGGGACAGGGAGGGGTTGGCTACACCTTC

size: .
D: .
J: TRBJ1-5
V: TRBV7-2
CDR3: CASSLAYNQPQHF
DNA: TGTGCCAGCAGCTTAGCCTATAATCAGCCCCAGCATTTT

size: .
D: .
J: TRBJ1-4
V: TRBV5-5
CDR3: CASSLVLTAFNEKLFF
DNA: TGTGCCAGCAGCTTGGTCCTGACAGCCTTCAATGAAAAACTGTTTTTT

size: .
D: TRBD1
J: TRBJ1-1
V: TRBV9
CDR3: CASSVDRGPFRNTEAFF
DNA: TGTGCCAGCAGCGTAGACAGGGGGCCTTTCAGGAACACTGAAGCTTTCTTT

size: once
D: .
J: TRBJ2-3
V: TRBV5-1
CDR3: CASSLERGTDTQYF
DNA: TGCGCCAGCAGCTTGGAGCGGGGCACAGATACGCAGTATTTT

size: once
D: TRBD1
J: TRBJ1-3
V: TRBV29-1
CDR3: CSAGQGRNTIYF
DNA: TGCAGCGCGGGACAGGGACGAAACACCATATATTTT

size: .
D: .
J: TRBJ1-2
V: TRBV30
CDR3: CAWSPGSNYGYTF
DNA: TGTGCCTGGAGTCCCGGTTCTAACTATGGCTACACCTTC

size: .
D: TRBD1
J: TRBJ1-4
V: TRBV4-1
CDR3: CASSLRTGKIEKLFF
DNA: TGCGCCAGCAGCCTTAGGACAGGGAAGATAGAAAAACTGTTTTTT

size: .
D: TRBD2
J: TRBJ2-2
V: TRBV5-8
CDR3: CASSLKAGGRNTGELFF
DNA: TGTGCCAGCAGCTTGAAGGCGGGGGGCCGAAACACCGGGGAGCTGTTTTTT

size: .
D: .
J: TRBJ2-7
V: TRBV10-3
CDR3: CAISEGLWQGRLEQYF
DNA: TGTGCCATCAGTGAAGGGCTATGGCAGGGAAGGTTAGAGCAGTACTTC

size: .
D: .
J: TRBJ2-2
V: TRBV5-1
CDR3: CASSLGAGQNTGELFF
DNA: TGCGCCAGCAGCTTGGGTGCAGGGCAGAACACCGGGGAGCTGTTTTTT

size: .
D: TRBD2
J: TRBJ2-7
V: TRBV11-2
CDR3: CASSFGGAYEQYF
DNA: TGTGCCAGCAGCTTCGGGGGGGCCTACGAGCAGTACTTC

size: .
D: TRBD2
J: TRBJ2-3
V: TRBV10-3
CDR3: CAISDSSGGYDTQYF
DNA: TGTGCCATCAGTGATTCTAGCGGGGGTTATGATACGCAGTATTTT

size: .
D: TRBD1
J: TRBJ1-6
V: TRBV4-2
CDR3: CASSQDRGNSPLHF
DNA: TGTGCCAGCAGCCAAGACAGGGGGAATTCACCCCTCCACTTT

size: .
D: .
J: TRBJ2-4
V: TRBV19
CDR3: CASTFGRGNRAKNIQYF
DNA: TGTGCCAGTACCTTCGGTCGGGGGAATAGGGCCAAAAACATTCAGTACTTC

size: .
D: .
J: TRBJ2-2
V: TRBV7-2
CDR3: CASSSARGGELFF
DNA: TGTGCCAGCAGTTCAGCCAGGGGCGGGGAGCTGTTTTTT

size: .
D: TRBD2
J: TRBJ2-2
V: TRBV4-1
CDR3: CASSKSGGVDGELFF
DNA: TGCGCCAGCAGCAAAAGCGGGGGGGTTGACGGGGAGCTGTTTTTT

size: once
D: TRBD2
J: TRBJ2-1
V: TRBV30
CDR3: CAWKTGGKGEQFF
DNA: TGTGCCTGGAAGACGGGGGGGAAAGGAGAGCAGTTCTTC

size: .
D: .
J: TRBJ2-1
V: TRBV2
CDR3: CASTPRPSYNEQFF
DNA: TGTGCCAGCACCCCCCGTCCCTCCTACAATGAGCAGTTCTTC

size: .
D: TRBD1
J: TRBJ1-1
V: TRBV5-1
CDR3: CASSFGTGVVNTEAFF
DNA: TGCGCCAGCAGCTTTGGGACAGGGGTCGTGAACACTGAAGCTTTCTTT

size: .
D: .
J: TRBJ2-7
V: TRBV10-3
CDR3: CAISTTSYEQYF
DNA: TGTGCCATCAGTACCACTAGTTACGAGCAGTACTTC

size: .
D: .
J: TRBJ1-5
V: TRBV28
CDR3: CASSLRGRSSNQPQHF
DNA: TGTGCCAGCAGTTTAAGGGGCAGGTCTAGCAATCAGCCCCAGCATTTT

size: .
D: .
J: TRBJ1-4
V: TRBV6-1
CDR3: CASSAGRTNEKLFF
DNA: TGTGCCAGCAGTGCAGGGAGGACTAATGAAAAACTGTTTTTT

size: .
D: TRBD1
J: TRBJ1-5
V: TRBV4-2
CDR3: CASSQDLPGQTLKHF
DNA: TGTGCCAGCAGCCAAGATCTCCCGGGACAGACCTTAAAGCATTTT

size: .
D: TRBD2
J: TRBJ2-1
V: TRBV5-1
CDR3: CASSWIRGGGALHEQFF
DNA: TGCGCCAGCAGCTGGATCCGGGGCGGGGGGGCCTTACATGAGCAGTTCTTC

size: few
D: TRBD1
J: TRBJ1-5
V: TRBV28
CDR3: CASSSGQAGSQPQHF
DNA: TGTGCCAGCAGTTCCGGACAGGCTGGCTCTCAGCCCCAGCATTTT

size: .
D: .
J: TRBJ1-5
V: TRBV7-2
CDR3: CASSAGGANQPQHF
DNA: TGTGCCAGCAGCGCGGGAGGGGCTAATCAGCCCCAGCATTTT

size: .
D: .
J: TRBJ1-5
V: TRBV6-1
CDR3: CASREGGNQPQHF
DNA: TGTGCCAGCAGGGAGGGTGGCAATCAGCCCCAGCATTTT

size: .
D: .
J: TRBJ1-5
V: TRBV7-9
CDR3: CASSSAGSNQPQHF
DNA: TGTGCCAGCAGCTCCGCGGGAAGCAATCAGCCCCAGCATTTT

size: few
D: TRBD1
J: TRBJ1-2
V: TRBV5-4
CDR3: CASSWTGGDSYTF
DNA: TGTGCCAGCAGCTGGACAGGAGGTGATAGCTACACCTTC

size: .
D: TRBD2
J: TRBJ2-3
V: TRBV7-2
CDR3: CASSVSGGATDTQYF
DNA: TGTGCCAGCAGCGTCAGCGGGGGGGCAACAGATACGCAGTATTTT

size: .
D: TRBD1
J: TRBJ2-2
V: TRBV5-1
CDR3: CASSLDTGVTGELFF
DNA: TGCGCCAGCAGCCTCGATACAGGGGTGACCGGGGAGCTGTTTTTT

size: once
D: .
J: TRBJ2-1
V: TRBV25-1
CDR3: CASSDWQGRWDEQFF
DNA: TGTGCCAGCAGTGATTGGCAGGGAAGGTGGGATGAGCAGTTCTTC

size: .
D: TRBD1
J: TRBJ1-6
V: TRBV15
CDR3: CATSREAGGIGSPLHF
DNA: TGTGCCACCAGCAGAGAAGCAGGGGGAATTGGGTCACCCCTCCACTTC

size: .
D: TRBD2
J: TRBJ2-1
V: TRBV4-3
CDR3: CASSQDPPATSGEYNEQFF
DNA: TGCGCCAGCAGCCAAGATCCCCCCGCGACTAGCGGCGAATACAATGAGCAGTTCTTC

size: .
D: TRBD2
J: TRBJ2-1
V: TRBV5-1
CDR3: CASSSGLAGTRDRNEQFF
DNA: TGCGCCAGCAGCTCGGGACTAGCGGGGACCCGGGATCGTAATGAGCAGTTCTTC